This TCR beta chain comes out of a study of shared clonotypes between healthy human individuals. Study-wide results and limits: Limited genetic and exposure-history diversity came from having few donors.

As defined, naive CD8 cells were CD45RO-negative and positively selected for CCR7, with terminally differentiated effector memory CD45RA+ cells excluded. Profiled with immunoSEQ multiplex PCR; TCRdb holds only in-frame clones, not every one. There are under 600,000 clones in the sample; roughly 98% occur only once, and 0.3% lies in the top ten. Worth noting for this clone: Its specificity is not known.

With 0 bases removed from V and 5 bases from J, the gap between germline ends came to 23 bases. This CDR3 contains 18 residues. Germline V CDR1 and CDR2: LGHNA, YSLEER. The receptor was derived from a man aged 30 to 45 in good health. The chain employs TRBV4-3 and TRBJ2-7; D remains ambiguous. What was sequenced was naive CD8+ T cells sorted from blood. CDR3 coding DNA: TGCGCCAGCAGCCAAGATAGTGGGTGGGAAGGAATTACTCACGAGCAGTACTTC. This translates into CASSQDSGWEGITHEQYF.